This T cell receptor (beta chain) comes out of a study of technical replicates of blood from four donors. Repertoires were generated with immunoSEQ multiplex PCR, while TCRdb's copy carries only in-frame clones and drops some. The data contain tens of thousands of clones, 85% to 95% of them seen just once; the ten biggest clones take up 4.5% to 5%. This clone was found once. The CDR3 runs 15 residues. V was trimmed by 2 bases and J by 2 bases, leaving 10 bases between them. CDR1 is SGHDT, CDR2 YYEEEE, per germline. The receptor was isolated from a human donor in good health. Some clones in this sample may be carry-over from other donors' samples. The sequencing input was PBMCs. V and J are TRBV5-6 and TRBJ2-2, with D tentatively TRBD1 (5 bases). The CDR3 region is CASSFAGINTGELFF. DNA of the CDR3: TGTGCCAGCAGCTTTGCAGGGATTAACACCGGGGAGCTGTTTTTT.